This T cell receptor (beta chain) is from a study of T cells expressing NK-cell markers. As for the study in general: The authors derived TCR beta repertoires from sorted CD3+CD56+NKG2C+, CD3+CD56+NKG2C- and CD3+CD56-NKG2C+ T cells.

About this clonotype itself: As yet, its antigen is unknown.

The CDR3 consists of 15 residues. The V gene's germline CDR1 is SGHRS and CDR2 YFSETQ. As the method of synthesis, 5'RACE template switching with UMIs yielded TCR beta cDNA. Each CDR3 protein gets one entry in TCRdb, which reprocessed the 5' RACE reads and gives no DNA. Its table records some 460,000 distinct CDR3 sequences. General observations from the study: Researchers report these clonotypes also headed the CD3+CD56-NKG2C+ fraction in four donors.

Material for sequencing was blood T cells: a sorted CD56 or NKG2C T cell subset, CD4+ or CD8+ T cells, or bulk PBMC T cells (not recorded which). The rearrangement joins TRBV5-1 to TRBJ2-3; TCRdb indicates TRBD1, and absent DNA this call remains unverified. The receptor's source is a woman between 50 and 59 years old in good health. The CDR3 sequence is CASSPAGTATDTQYF.